These 22 T cell receptor beta chains came from one sample sequenced in a study of blood T cell repertoires in COVID-19. Sequencing was performed with immunoSEQ multiplex PCR; in TCRdb, only in-frame clones are kept and a portion is missing. The table shows some 240,000 clones, with 84% occurring only once. What was sequenced was peripheral blood. Receptors originate from a woman aged 40 to 55 who had recovered from COVID-19.

The chain joins TRBV18 to TRBJ1-5, with 9 bases fitting TRBD1. Trimming removed 4 bases from V and 5 bases from J; junction bases left unmatched: 6. This CDR3 has 15 amino acids. CDR1 KGHSH and CDR2 LQKENI come from the germline V gene. CDR3 DNA: TGTGCCAGCTCACAATTACAGGGGGCGTATCAGCCCCAGCATTTT. Translation: CASSQLQGAYQPQHF.

The chain is built from TRBV6-5 and TRBJ1-6; 8 bases fit TRBD1. V lost 4 bases to trimming and J lost 9 bases; unmatched junction nucleotides: 5. The CDR3 has 14 residues. Germline assignment: CDR1 MNHEY and CDR2 SVGAGI. In DNA, the CDR3 is TGTGCCAGCAGTTCCAGGGGGCCGGGTTCACCCCTCCACTTT. It translates to CASSSRGPGSPLHF.

The gene calls are TRBV2 and TRBJ2-3, with a weak D call TRBD2 (5 bases). The CDR3 is made up of 13 amino acids. The V gene's germline CDR1 is SNHLY and CDR2 FYNNEI. The V gene lost 6 bases and the J gene lost 6 bases, with 13 bases spanning the gap. The CDR3 reads CASRLDVEDTQYF. The CDR3 nucleotides read TGTGCCAGCAGACTAGATGTCGAGGATACGCAGTATTTT.

The chain carries TRBV5-4 and TRBJ2-3; 10 bases map to TRBD2. The CDR3 contains 17 residues. Germline-derived CDR1 and CDR2 are SGHNT and YYREEE (reference sequence). J lost 2 bases, V lost 0 bases, and 6 bases had no gene match. As DNA, the CDR3 is TGTGCCAGCAGCTTGGATGTAGCGGGGGGCCTCACAGATACGCAGTATTTT. It yields the protein CASSLDVAGGLTDTQYF.

This CDR3 reads CASAGGLYRETQYF. The CDR3 nucleotides read TGTGCCAGCGCCGGGGGGCTCTACCGGGAGACCCAGTACTTC. This sequence joins TRBV28 and TRBJ2-5, with D perhaps matching TRBD2 (7 bases). The CDR3 runs 14 residues. The V gene's germline CDR1 is MDHEN and CDR2 SYDVKM. V shed 8 bases and J shed 5 bases, with 18 bases lying between them.

The rearrangement links TRBV11-3 to TRBJ2-7, with 8 bases matching TRBD1. Trimming cost V 8 bases and J 6 bases; bases outside gene matches: 9. The length of the CDR3 is 13 residues. CDR1 and CDR2 from the germline V gene are SGHNT and YENEEA. Here the CDR3 reads CASGGQGEGEQYF. CDR3 nucleotides: TGTGCCAGCGGCGGACAGGGAGAAGGCGAGCAGTACTTC. The entire variable domain, with the rest obtained from reference TRBV11-3 and TRBJ2-7, is as follows: EAGVVQSPRYKIIEKKQPVAFWCNPISGHNTLYWYLQNLGQGPELLIRYENEEAVDDSQLPKDRFSAERLKGVDSTLKIQPAELGDSAVYLCASGGQGEGEQYFGPGTRLTVT.

The chain combines TRBV24-1 with TRBJ2-1; the match to TRBD2 covers 7 bases. The germline CDR1 and CDR2 sequences are KGHDR and SFDVKD. The CDR3 covers 16 residues. V shed 1 base and J 2 bases; nucleotides not matched to a gene: 4. The CDR3 DNA is TGTGCCACCAGTGATTTAGCGGGGCCTACCTACAATGAGCAGTTCTTC. Encoded protein: CATSDLAGPTYNEQFF.

The V gene is TRBV3-1 (or the pseudogene TRBV3-2), the J gene TRBJ2-5, with unresolved D. Trimming left V 4 bases short and J 5 bases short, with 14 bases between. The germline gives CDR1 LGHDT, CDR2 YNNKEL (reference sequence). The CDR3 is 14 amino acids. CDR3: CASSLSAPRETQYF. The CDR3 coding sequence is TGTGCCAGCAGCCTCTCGGCCCCGCGGGAGACCCAGTACTTC.

The genes are TRBV15 and TRBJ1-1; 8 bases align to TRBD1. J gave up 3 bases and V 2 bases, and 11 bases lay outside the gene matches. This CDR3 has 17 amino acids. The germline gives CDR1 LNHNV, CDR2 YYDKDF (reference sequence). Written as DNA, the CDR3 is TGTGCCACCAGCAGATCCGGGACAGGTTTCCGGTACACTGAAGCTTTCTTT. Its protein is CATSRSGTGFRYTEAFF.

Only a few counts were recorded for this clone. In the same sample, other DNA sequences code for this CDR3. The rearrangement links TRBV7-2 to TRBJ2-1; 7 nucleotides align to TRBD2. The ends lost 5 bases at V and 0 bases at J; junction bases unmatched: 4. CDR1 and CDR2 from the germline V gene are SGHTA and FQGNSA. The CDR3 loop spans 15 amino acids. The CDR3 coding sequence is TGTGCCAGCAGCCCCCGGACTAGCTCCTACAATGAGCAGTTCTTC. Protein: CASSPRTSSYNEQFF.

CDR3 sequence (DNA): TGTGCCAGCAGCTTGAGGATGGGTGGCTACACCTTC. This codes for CASSLRMGGYTF. The chain couples TRBV7-9 to TRBJ1-2; the D is unclear. Germline V lookup: CDR1 SEHNR, CDR2 FQNEAQ (reference sequence). The ends were cut back, 3 bases at V and 7 bases at J, with 9 bases in the middle. This CDR3 contains 12 residues.

V and J are TRBV7-2 and TRBJ1-2; TRBD1 might be the D (5 bases). The CDR3 extends over 12 amino acids. V lost 2 bases and J lost 7, with 8 bases in between. Germline V gene sequence: CDR1 SGHTA, CDR2 FQGNSA. Written as DNA, the CDR3 is TGTGCCAGCAGCTTATCCAGGGTTGGCTACACCTTC. Translation: CASSLSRVGYTF.

This sequence joins TRBV9 and TRBJ2-3; D remains unclear. The CDR3 covers 15 residues. The germline V gene encodes CDR1 SGDLS and CDR2 YYNGEE. Trimming took 4 bases from V and 0 from J, leaving 12 bases between them. CDR3: CASSPYLSSTDTQYF. The CDR3 coding sequence is TGTGCCAGCAGCCCCTACCTTTCTAGCACAGATACGCAGTATTTT.

The V and J genes are TRBV5-1 and TRBJ1-1; 8 nucleotides match TRBD1. CDR1 is SGHRS and CDR2 is YFSETQ in the germline V gene. The V gene end was trimmed by 3 bases and the J gene end by 4 bases; junction bases not matched to a gene: 8. CDR3 length equals 15 residues. In DNA, the CDR3 is TGCGCCAGCAGCTCAGGCGGGACAGGTTCCACTGAAGCTTTCTTT. Translating it yields CASSSGGTGSTEAFF.

The chain is built from TRBV2 and TRBJ2-1; D perhaps matches TRBD2 (6 bases). The CDR3 sequence is 15 residues long. The germline CDR1 and CDR2 sequences are SNHLY and FYNNEI. Trimming pared 5 bases from V and 9 bases from J, leaving 20 bases between. CDR3 nucleotide sequence: TGTGCCAGCAGTATAGGGCGGGGCGTGGTGGGTGAGCAGTTCTTC. Translation: CASSIGRGVVGEQFF. Based on the CDR3 plus reference TRBV2 and TRBJ2-1, the full variable domain is EPEVTQTPSHQVTQMGQEVILRCVPISNHLYFYWYRQILGQKVEFLVSFYNNEISEKSEIFDDQFSVERPDGSNFTLKIRSTKLEDSAMYFCASSIGRGVVGEQFFGPGTRLTVL.

Of note for this clone: Other DNA sequences within the sample encode an identical CDR3. This chain connects TRBV9 to TRBJ2-7; TRBD2 aligns across 7 bases. This CDR3 spans 14 amino acids. V shed 0 bases, J shed 2 bases, and the junction held 2 bases outside the gene matches. Germline V CDR1 and CDR2: SGDLS, YYNGEE. CDR3 in amino acids: CASSVGAGAYEQYF. Here the CDR3 DNA reads TGTGCCAGCAGCGTAGGTGCGGGGGCCTACGAGCAGTACTTC.

The chain employs TRBV4-3 and TRBJ2-3; D call uncertain. Germline loops: CDR1 LGHNA, CDR2 YSLEER. The CDR3 loop spans 14 amino acids. Trimming shortened V by 0 bases and J by 0 bases, and 4 bases separated the two germline ends. CDR3 sequence reads: CASSQELSTDTQYF. CDR3 DNA sequence: TGCGCCAGCAGCCAAGAATTAAGCACAGATACGCAGTATTTT.

Remarks on this clone: One end of the junction does not line up with germline, which may come from a read error. The rearrangement joins TRBV7-7 to TRBJ2-1; tentatively, D is TRBD1 (6 bases). The CDR3 spans 15 residues. Germline V gives CDR1 SSHAT, CDR2 FNYEAQ (reference sequence). The CDR3 DNA follows: TGTGCTAGCAGCTCAAACCCAGGGGTCTACAATGAGCAGTTCTTC. This encodes CASSSNPGVYNEQFF.

This rearrangement joins TRBV12-3 or TRBV12-4 to TRBJ1-5, with 9 bases matching TRBD1. The length of the CDR3 is 13 residues. V lost 6 bases and J lost 7; bases outside the gene matches: 4. The CDR3 coding sequence is TGTGCCAGCAGGGGGACAGGGTGGCAGCCCCAGCATTTT. It is translated as CASRGTGWQPQHF.

The J gene is TRBJ2-7, the V gene TRBV19; D is ambiguous. Germline V gene lookup returns CDR1 LNHDA and CDR2 SQIVND (reference sequence). The CDR3 is made up of 13 amino acids. Trimming removed 4 bases at V and 6 bases at J, with 13 bases between. CDR3 DNA: TGTGCCAGTAGTAAGTATGGAGCGAGCGAGCAGTACTTC. Protein: CASSKYGASEQYF.

This rearrangement joins TRBV6-5 to TRBJ1-1; unclear D gene. V was pared by 5 bases and J by 7 bases, with 11 bases between. The CDR3 extends over 12 amino acids. The germline CDR1 and CDR2 sequences are MNHEY and SVGAGI. This chain's CDR3 is CASSSLGSEAFF. For the CDR3, the DNA is TGTGCCAGCAGTAGTTTGGGCAGTGAAGCTTTCTTT.

J is TRBJ2-7 and V is TRBV9, with D possibly TRBD1 on 6 matching bases. The V gene lost 7 bases and the J gene lost 4 bases, with 21 bases spanning the gap. Germline CDR1 and CDR2: SGDLS and YYNGEE. This CDR3 region has 15 residues. CDR3 sequence (DNA): TGTGCCAGCTCCCCAACAGGGAGAGATGGTTACGAGCAGTACTTC. Protein product: CASSPTGRDGYEQYF.